What follows are 27 T cell receptor beta chains derived from one specimen sequenced in a study of cytomegalovirus exposure and HLA in healthy donors. A multiplex PCR was run with 60 Vbeta primers and 13 Jbeta primers. Method: immunoSEQ multiplex PCR; TCRdb's copy keeps in-frame clones and lacks some. The table has 150,000 to 200,000 clones, 75% to 85% seen once. The sequenced sample was PBMCs. The receptors originated from a young woman in good health and CMV-seropositive.

This clone was found once. The chain uses TRBV29-1 and TRBJ2-7; the D gene is possibly TRBD1 (5 bases). The CDR3 has 12 amino acids. Germline loops: CDR1 SQVTM, CDR2 ANQGSEA. With 0 bases removed from V and 4 bases from J, the gap between germline ends came to 7 bases. As DNA, the CDR3 is TGCAGCGTTGAAGACAGGGTTTACGAGCAGTACTTC. Translation: CSVEDRVYEQYF.

This clone is a singleton in its sample. The chain uses TRBV30 and TRBJ1-2, with a weak D call TRBD1 (5 bases). This CDR3 is built from 12 residues. The germline V and J ends were trimmed by 3 bases and 7 bases, with 12 bases remaining between them. The germline V gene has CDR1 GTSNPN and CDR2 SVGIG (reference sequence). CDR3 sequence (DNA): TGTGCCTGGAGAATGAGGGGAGGTGGCTACACCTTC. The encoded protein is CAWRMRGGGYTF.

The rearrangement uses TRBV7-2 and TRBJ1-4, with D possibly matching TRBD1 (6 bases). The V end was cut by 5 bases, the J end by 5 bases, with 15 bases between. This CDR3 is built from 15 residues. The germline CDR1 and CDR2 sequences are SGHTA and FQGNSA. The CDR3 nucleotides read TGTGCCAGCAGCCCTTACAGGGACCTCAATGAAAAACTGTTTTTT. It codes for CASSPYRDLNEKLFF.

In this sample, this clone turned up a few times. The V call is TRBV11-2, the J call TRBJ2-5; TRBD2 matches at 8 bases. Per the germline V gene, CDR1 is SGHAT and CDR2 is FQNNGV. The CDR3 is made up of 15 amino acids. V gave up 5 bases and J gave up 4 bases; unmatched junction bases: 9. The CDR3, as DNA: TGTGCCAGCAGCACGAGCGGGGGACGTCCAGAGACCCAGTACTTC. Translation: CASSTSGGRPETQYF. The full variable domain, in which reference TRBV11-2 and TRBJ2-5 provide the parts outside the CDR3, is EAGVAQSPRYKIIEKRQSVAFWCNPISGHATLYWYQQILGQGPKLLIQFQNNGVVDDSQLPKDRFSAERLKGVDSTLKIQPAKLEDSAVYLCASSTSGGRPETQYFGPGTRLLVL.

The V call is TRBV28, the J call TRBJ2-7; 9 positions agree with TRBD1. Trimming took 5 bases from V and 4 from J; bases not matched to a gene: 9. The CDR3 covers 15 residues. Germline V gene sequence: CDR1 MDHEN, CDR2 SYDVKM. This CDR3 reads CASSPQGQGGYEQYF. The CDR3 region has the DNA TGTGCCAGCAGTCCCCAGGGACAGGGAGGGTACGAGCAGTACTTC.

V is TRBV5-1 and J is TRBJ2-5; TRBD2 agrees at 15 bases. The CDR3 contains 14 residues. Germline V CDR1 and CDR2: SGHRS, YFSETQ. J was trimmed by 4 bases and V by 7 bases; bases with no gene match: 2. The CDR3 loop is CASGTSGGRETQYF. The CDR3 DNA is TGCGCCAGCGGGACTAGCGGGGGGCGAGAGACCCAGTACTTC.

The V call is TRBV13, the J call TRBJ2-2; 10 positions match TRBD1. Germline V gene lookup returns CDR1 PRHDT and CDR2 FYEKMQ (reference sequence). Trimming removed 3 bases from V and 7 bases from J; junction bases left unmatched: 5. The CDR3 totals 15 residues. The CDR3 DNA reads as TGTGCCAGCAGCTTCGACAGGGGGCACGGCGGGGAGCTGTTTTTT. It specifies CASSFDRGHGGELFF.

A note on this clone: One end of the junction is discordant with germline, which a read error may explain. CDR3 bases: TGTTCCAGCAGCTTATATATTCCGACAGTCTCTAATTCACCCCTCCACTTT. It codes for CSSSLYIPTVSNSPLHF. The rearrangement links TRBV7-9 to TRBJ1-6, with a tentative D call TRBD1 (5 bases). Germline CDR1 and CDR2: SEHNR and FQNEAQ (reference sequence). This CDR3 comprises 17 residues.

The chain couples TRBV13 to TRBJ2-7; 8 positions match TRBD2. This CDR3 has 15 residues. Germline CDR1 PRHDT, CDR2 FYEKMQ (reference sequence). Germline trimming cut 3 bases from V and 5 bases from J; bases unmatched to any gene: 9. The CDR3: CASSLAGGETHEQYF. CDR3 bases: TGTGCCAGCAGCTTGGCCGGGGGGGAGACTCACGAGCAGTACTTC.

This chain connects TRBV5-1 to TRBJ2-7; 7 bases are a match to TRBD1. The CDR3 is made up of 14 amino acids. Germline lookup yields CDR1 SGHRS and CDR2 YFSETQ. V lost 2 bases and J lost 4; bases outside the gene matches: 6. CDR3 nucleotide sequence: TGCGCCAGCAGCTTCGGCAGGGGGTTTTACGAGCAGTACTTC. It encodes CASSFGRGFYEQYF. Looking up the rest from reference TRBV5-1 and TRBJ2-7 gives the full variable domain: KAGVTQTPRYLIKTRGQQVTLSCSPISGHRSVSWYQQTPGQGLQFLFEYFSETQRNKGNFPGRFSGRQFSNSRSEMNVSTLELGDSALYLCASSFGRGFYEQYFGPGTRLTVT.

This clone was found a few times. V gene TRBV27 combines with J gene TRBJ2-7; TRBD2 aligns across 13 bases. V gave up 7 bases and J gave up 3 bases; unmatched junction bases: 3. The CDR3 runs to 14 residues. Germline V CDR1 and CDR2: MNHEY, SMNVEV (reference sequence). The CDR3 loop is CASTRTSGGYEQYF. CDR3 coding DNA: TGTGCCAGCACCCGGACTAGCGGGGGCTACGAGCAGTACTTC.

The V gene is TRBV6-1, the J gene TRBJ1-3; TRBD1 matches 12 bases. This CDR3 is built from 15 residues. Germline loops: CDR1 MNHNS, CDR2 SASEGT. V lost 6 bases and J lost 6; bases outside the gene matches: 6. CDR3 residues: CASRKGTGGENTIYF. The CDR3 DNA reads TGTGCCAGCAGAAAGGGGACAGGGGGCGAAAACACCATATATTTT.

The chain has TRBV27 and TRBJ2-7; D gene ambiguous. This CDR3 region has 15 residues. V gave up 1 base and J gave up 6 bases, with 16 bases separating them. Germline values: CDR1 MNHEY, CDR2 SMNVEV (reference sequence). CDR3 loop: CASSLYRVGSREQYF. In DNA, the CDR3 is TGTGCCAGCAGTTTATATCGAGTGGGCTCCCGCGAGCAGTACTTC.

The chain couples TRBV4-1 to TRBJ2-5; TRBD1 agrees at 7 bases. The CDR3 is 15 residues long. CDR1 and CDR2 (germline): MGHRA, YSYEKL. J lost 7 bases, V lost 4 bases, and 12 bases had no gene match. The CDR3 region is CASSRLIQGVGTQYF. In DNA form, the CDR3 reads TGCGCCAGCAGCCGGTTAATCCAGGGGGTCGGGACCCAGTACTTC.

V usage is TRBV9 and J usage is TRBJ2-3; 7 positions match TRBD2. There are 17 residues in the CDR3. V lost 0 bases, J lost 1 base, and 8 bases stayed unmatched. The germline V gene has CDR1 SGDLS and CDR2 YYNGEE. In DNA, the CDR3 is TGTGCCAGCAGCGTAGAGTCCTTGGCGGGGGGCACAGATACGCAGTATTTT. It specifies CASSVESLAGGTDTQYF.

The chain combines TRBV29-1 with TRBJ2-5, with D tentatively TRBD1 (5 bases). The CDR3 totals 14 residues. The germline V gene encodes CDR1 SQVTM and CDR2 ANQGSEA. V was shortened by 6 bases and J by 2 bases, with 16 bases between the two germline ends. CDR3 DNA: TGCAGCGTGGCCCAGGGCGGTGGTCAAGAGACCCAGTACTTC. It encodes CSVAQGGGQETQYF.

This clone has a single count. The chain joins TRBV10-3 to TRBJ1-2, with unresolved D. The CDR3 length is 15 residues. With 11 bases removed from V and 7 bases from J, the gap between germline ends came to 26 bases. Germline V gene data show CDR1 as ENHRY and CDR2 as SYGVKD. The CDR3 here is CAPSESEGSSIGYTF. CDR3 bases: TGTGCCCCAAGTGAGTCAGAGGGCAGCTCGATTGGCTACACCTTC.

The chain recombines TRBV27 with TRBJ1-2; TRBD1 is a possible D gene (6 bases). This CDR3 has 16 residues. The germline V gene has CDR1 MNHEY and CDR2 SMNVEV (reference sequence). Deletions cut 3 bases from V and 2 bases from J, with 16 bases between. In DNA form, the CDR3 reads TGTGCCAGCAGTTTGGCAGGGGCCCCAGGGAACTATGGCTACACCTTC. Its protein is CASSLAGAPGNYGYTF.

V gene TRBV7-3 combines with J gene TRBJ2-2, with D tentatively TRBD2 (7 bases). Trimming removed 2 bases at V and 0 bases at J, with 13 bases between. Germline V gives CDR1 SGHTA, CDR2 FQGTGA. The CDR3 totals 17 residues. The CDR3: CASSLGGLAANTGELFF. The CDR3 bases are TGTGCCAGCAGCTTAGGGGGGCTAGCGGCGAACACCGGGGAGCTGTTTTTT.

The chain uses TRBV11-3 and TRBJ2-1; TRBD2 agrees at 10 bases. The CDR3 contains 15 residues. V was clipped by 0 bases and J by 6 bases; unmatched bases: 2. Germline values: CDR1 SGHNT, CDR2 YENEEA. The CDR3 DNA follows: TGTGCCAGCAGCTTAGAGAGCGGGGGGGCCAATGAGCAGTTCTTC. Amino acid sequence: CASSLESGGANEQFF. Combining the CDR3 with reference TRBV11-3 and TRBJ2-1 gives the whole variable domain EAGVVQSPRYKIIEKKQPVAFWCNPISGHNTLYWYLQNLGQGPELLIRYENEEAVDDSQLPKDRFSAERLKGVDSTLKIQPAELGDSAVYLCASSLESGGANEQFFGPGTRLTVL.

This clone is a singleton in its sample. The gene calls are TRBV7-9 and TRBJ2-1, with 7 bases that match TRBD1. Germline V gene data show CDR1 as SEHNR and CDR2 as FQNEAQ (reference sequence). This CDR3 spans 15 amino acids. The junction had 8 bases not matched to a gene; V was cut back by 1 base and J by 8 bases. CDR3 sequence reads: CASSLGVGGQDEQFF. The CDR3 region has the DNA TGTGCCAGCAGCTTAGGGGTAGGGGGCCAGGATGAGCAGTTCTTC.

The chain has TRBV5-1 and TRBJ2-3; 14 bases map to TRBD2. The CDR3 has 17 residues. Germline V gene lookup returns CDR1 SGHRS and CDR2 YFSETQ. The J segment lost 2 bases and the V segment lost 4 bases, leaving 6 bases of the junction unmatched. CDR3 loop: CASSAGTSGGPTDTQYF. In nucleotides, the CDR3 is TGCGCCAGCAGCGCCGGGACTAGCGGGGGCCCCACAGATACGCAGTATTTT.

The chain has TRBV7-6 and TRBJ1-3; D is unresolved. Germline loops: CDR1 SGHVS, CDR2 FNYEAQ. The CDR3 extends over 15 amino acids. The V end lost 2 bases, the J end lost 4 bases, and 12 bases lay between the germline ends. The DNA for the CDR3 is TGTGCCAGCAGCTTAAGGAGGTCAGAAGGAAACACCATATATTTT. Protein sequence: CASSLRRSEGNTIYF.

This clone was counted a single time. The rearrangement joins TRBV5-1 to TRBJ2-3, with 10 bases that match TRBD1. The CDR3 consists of 16 residues. Germline V CDR1 and CDR2: SGHRS, YFSETQ. V trimming: 6 bases; J trimming: 2 bases; junction bases outside the gene matches: 9. The CDR3 bases are TGCGCCAGCAAACCTAGGACAGGGGGGCCCACAGATACGCAGTATTTT. It encodes CASKPRTGGPTDTQYF.

The J gene is TRBJ2-5, the V gene TRBV6-6; 8 positions match TRBD1. This CDR3 comprises 14 residues. V shed 9 bases and J 7 bases; nucleotides not matched to a gene: 13. Germline lookup yields CDR1 MNHNY and CDR2 SVGAGI (reference sequence). Here the CDR3 reads CASGQGGTVGTQYF. DNA for the CDR3: TGTGCCAGTGGACAGGGCGGTACCGTTGGGACCCAGTACTTC.

CDR3 residues: CASSYSGGLNTEAFF. The CDR3 nucleotides are TGTGCCAGCAGTTACTCCGGGGGGCTGAACACTGAAGCTTTCTTT. The chain employs TRBV6-5 and TRBJ1-1; D perhaps matches TRBD1 (6 bases). This CDR3 region has 15 residues. CDR1 and CDR2 from the germline V gene are MNHEY and SVGAGI. V was pared by 0 bases and J by 0 bases, with 8 bases between.

This clone is a singleton in its sample. The genes are TRBV5-6 and TRBJ2-7, with D perhaps matching TRBD2 (7 bases). Germline V gives CDR1 SGHDT, CDR2 YYEEEE. V was cut by 4 bases and J by 4 bases, with 15 bases left in between. CDR3 length: 14 amino acids. The CDR3, as DNA: TGTGCCAGCAGCCTGCGGGGGCCAAAATACGAGCAGTACGTC. It codes for CASSLRGPKYEQYV.